This TCR beta chain was identified during a study of blood T cell repertoires in COVID-19. At the level of the study: PBMCs, B-cell-depleted T cells, or T cells were the source of the cDNA or gDNA that made up the material.

Profiled with immunoSEQ multiplex PCR; TCRdb holds only in-frame clones, not every one. The sample consists of around 250,000 clones, 82% of them appearing once. This CDR3 spans 16 amino acids. CDR1 and CDR2 from the germline V gene are SQVTM and ANQGSEA. The ends lost 7 bases at V and 5 bases at J; junction bases unmatched: 10. Sequencing used peripheral blood. This clonotype was obtained from a woman between 18 and 30 years old with acute or convalescent COVID-19. The chain is built from TRBV29-1 and TRBJ2-2, with TRBD2 identical over 13 bases. DNA for the CDR3: TGCAGCGCCGGGGGGGCACTAGCGGGAGGGACCGGGGAGCTGTTTTTT. Its translation is CSAGGALAGGTGELFF.